This T cell receptor beta chain was observed in a study of T cell changes during pregnancy in multiple sclerosis. CDR1 is SEHNR and CDR2 is FQNEAQ in the germline V gene (reference sequence). The ends lost 5 bases at V and 7 bases at J; junction bases unmatched: 10. The CDR3 length is 15 residues. Only in-frame clones appear in the TCRdb table, and some are missing; sequencing was by immunoSEQ multiplex PCR. This table has about 44,000 clones, roughly 95% appearing once. The receptor was derived from a female donor with multiple sclerosis, enrolled in a pregnancy study. The rearrangement uses TRBV7-9 and TRBJ1-4, with TRBD1 identical over 7 bases. The sequenced sample was peripheral blood, obtained in the second trimester of pregnancy. The CDR3 sequence: CASSAYPGGSEKLFF. In DNA form, the CDR3 reads TGTGCCAGCAGCGCGTACCCAGGGGGTAGTGAAAAACTGTTTTTT.